The next 2 T cell receptor beta chains were all read from a single sample in a study of T-cell reconstitution after alpha-beta-depleted transplantation in children. Unique molecular identifiers were incorporated into the prepared TCRbeta library. TCRdb fed the PCR reads into MiXCR, producing one record per CDR3 protein. The data hold 150,000 to 250,000 distinct CDR3 sequences, with roughly 15% observed a single time. The source material was PBMCs from the stem cell graft donor, sampled from the stem cell graft. Receptor source: a human donor who donated a stem cell graft to a child with acute lymphoblastic leukemia.

This clonotype has ten or more counts. V is TRBV5-1 and J is TRBJ2-1, with 9 bases aligning to TRBD2. Looked up from germline, CDR1 is SGHRS and CDR2 is YFSETQ. V trimming: 4 bases; J trimming: 5 bases; junction bases outside the gene matches: 4. The CDR3 runs 14 residues. CDR3 loop: CASSTSGPHNEQFF. The CDR3 nucleotides read TGCGCCAGCAGCACTAGCGGGCCACACAATGAGCAGTTCTTC.

This clonotype was counted at least ten times. V usage is TRBV7-2 and J usage is TRBJ1-4; 8 nucleotides match TRBD1. The germline V gene encodes CDR1 SGHTA and CDR2 FQGNSA. Trimming cost V 5 bases and J 5 bases; bases outside gene matches: 4. CDR3 length equals 14 residues. CDR3 in amino acids: CASSMRDRNEKLFF. The CDR3 nucleotides are TGTGCCAGCAGCATGAGGGACAGGAATGAAAAACTGTTTTTT.